The 21 T cell receptor beta chains in this list originate from one sample, sequenced in a study of T cells in localized non-small cell lung cancer. Clones were sequenced by immunoSEQ multiplex PCR, and TCRdb holds only the in-frame ones, with some missing. The table lists about 35,000 clones, 85% to 95% of them singletons, with approximately 12% in the top ten. Material: peripheral blood mononuclear cells, obtained before any cancer treatment. All receptors come from a female donor over 55 with stage II lung adenocarcinoma.

The chain has TRBV2 and TRBJ2-5; D is perhaps TRBD1 or TRBD2 (5 bases each). CDR1 is SNHLY and CDR2 is FYNNEI in the germline V gene. The CDR3 runs 14 residues. V lost 1 base and J 4 bases, leaving 10 bases between the germline ends. CDR3 residues: CASSEETGTETQYF. CDR3 sequence (DNA): TGTGCCAGCAGTGAAGAAACGGGGACAGAGACCCAGTACTTC.

The J gene is TRBJ2-5, the V gene TRBV9; TRBD2 aligns across 7 bases. With 4 bases clipped from V and 1 base from J, the junction kept 7 bases outside the gene matches. This CDR3 comprises 15 residues. CDR1 and CDR2 from the germline V gene are SGDLS and YYNGEE. This CDR3 is CASSPQAGSQETQYF. The CDR3 DNA follows: TGTGCCAGCAGCCCACAAGCGGGGAGCCAAGAGACCCAGTACTTC.

The rearrangement uses TRBV7-9 and TRBJ2-4; D is unresolved. CDR3 length equals 12 residues. Germline CDR1 and CDR2: SEHNR and FQNEAQ (reference sequence). Trimming cost V 2 bases and J 8 bases, with 7 bases left between them. The CDR3, as DNA: TGTGCCAGCAGCTTAAGGTCGGACATTCAGTACTTC. Its translation: CASSLRSDIQYF.

The CDR3 loop reads CASSPSRYEQYF. For the CDR3, the DNA is TGTGCCAGCAGCCCCAGCAGGTACGAGCAGTACTTC. The V gene is TRBV7-2, the J gene TRBJ2-7; D gene ambiguous. Germline CDR1 SGHTA, CDR2 FQGNSA. This CDR3 spans 12 amino acids. V was cut by 5 bases and J by 4 bases, with 9 bases left in between.

This chain links TRBV28 with TRBJ2-3; 9 positions match TRBD1. Germline CDR1 reads MDHEN; CDR2 reads SYDVKM. V lost 2 bases to trimming and J lost 0 bases; unmatched junction nucleotides: 3. The CDR3 is 16 amino acids. CDR3 nucleotides: TGTGCCAGCAGTTTAGGGGACAGGGCTAGCACAGATACGCAGTATTTT. It yields the protein CASSLGDRASTDTQYF.

Details on this clone: At one of its ends the junction is not consistent with the germline gene, which may arise from a read error. The chain joins TRBV7-9 to TRBJ1-6; D perhaps matches TRBD1 (5 bases). CDR1 SEHNR and CDR2 FQNEAQ come from the germline V gene (reference sequence). CDR3 length: 14 residues. The CDR3 sequence: CASSVAGGGSPLHF. As DNA, the CDR3 is TGTGCCAGCAGCGTAGCGGGGGGGGGTTCACCCCTCCACTTT. Full variable domain (remainder filled in from reference TRBV7-9 and TRBJ1-6): DTGVSQNPRHKITKRGQNVTFRCDPISEHNRLYWYRQTLGQGPEFLTYFQNEAQLEKSRLLSDRFSAERPKGSFSTLEIQRTEQGDSAMYLCASSVAGGGSPLHFGNGTRLTVT.

The sample holds one count of this clone. V gene TRBV19 combines with J gene TRBJ2-7; 14 bases fit TRBD2. Germline values: CDR1 LNHDA, CDR2 SQIVND (reference sequence). This CDR3 is 18 amino acids long. Germline trimming cut 0 bases from V and 3 bases from J; bases unmatched to any gene: 7. CDR3 sequence: CASSIDRTSGRSFYEQYF. CDR3 in DNA: TGTGCCAGTAGTATAGATCGGACTAGCGGGAGGTCCTTCTACGAGCAGTACTTC. Variable domain in full (rest from reference TRBV19 and TRBJ2-7): DGGITQSPKYLFRKEGQNVTLSCEQNLNHDAMYWYRQDPGQGLRLIYYSQIVNDFQKGDIAEGYSVSREKKESFPLTVTSAQKNPTAFYLCASSIDRTSGRSFYEQYFGPGTRLTVT.

V usage is TRBV28 and J usage is TRBJ1-5; a possible D gene is TRBD1 (5 bases). Germline CDR1 MDHEN, CDR2 SYDVKM. V was trimmed by 6 bases and J by 6 bases, leaving 12 bases between them. The CDR3 runs to 13 residues. The CDR3 spells CASSSGNVQPQHF. CDR3 bases: TGTGCCAGCAGCTCAGGGAACGTTCAGCCCCAGCATTTT.

V and J are TRBV5-1 and TRBJ2-1; D is undetermined. Per the germline V gene, CDR1 is SGHRS and CDR2 is YFSETQ. V gave up 0 bases and J gave up 2 bases, with 3 bases separating them. The CDR3 totals 13 residues. CDR3 protein: CASSLDTYNEQFF. The CDR3 DNA follows: TGCGCCAGCAGCTTGGACACCTACAATGAGCAGTTCTTC. Supplemented by reference TRBV5-1 and TRBJ2-1, the full variable domain reads KAGVTQTPRYLIKTRGQQVTLSCSPISGHRSVSWYQQTPGQGLQFLFEYFSETQRNKGNFPGRFSGRQFSNSRSEMNVSTLELGDSALYLCASSLDTYNEQFFGPGTRLTVL.

CDR3 DNA sequence: TGCAGCGTGGGGGGCAGGGGGCTTCGTGAGCAGTACTTC. This codes for CSVGGRGLREQYF. The chain joins TRBV29-1 to TRBJ2-7; 8 nucleotides agree with TRBD1. V gave up 6 bases and J gave up 7 bases; unmatched junction bases: 11. The CDR3 has 13 amino acids. The germline CDR1 and CDR2 sequences are SQVTM and ANQGSEA.

The rearrangement joins TRBV7-6 to TRBJ2-1; no firm D call. In germline, CDR1 is SGHVS, CDR2 FNYEAQ. The CDR3 is made up of 16 amino acids. V lost 0 bases, J lost 4 bases, and 13 bases lay in between. The CDR3 is CASSLAVTATYNEQFF. CDR3 nucleotides: TGTGCCAGCAGCTTAGCAGTCACAGCGACTTACAATGAGCAGTTCTTC.

This chain joins TRBV5-1 and TRBJ1-1; 10 nucleotides align to TRBD1. Germline V gene data show CDR1 as SGHRS and CDR2 as YFSETQ. The CDR3 length is 17 residues. J was trimmed by 3 bases and V by 4 bases; bases with no gene match: 12. The CDR3 is CASSPRDRGQGHTEAFF. The CDR3 coding sequence is TGCGCCAGCAGCCCGCGGGACAGGGGTCAGGGTCACACTGAAGCTTTCTTT. Drawing the rest from reference TRBV5-1 and TRBJ1-1, the complete variable domain is KAGVTQTPRYLIKTRGQQVTLSCSPISGHRSVSWYQQTPGQGLQFLFEYFSETQRNKGNFPGRFSGRQFSNSRSEMNVSTLELGDSALYLCASSPRDRGQGHTEAFFGQGTRLTVV.

The chain links TRBV9 to TRBJ2-7, with D unresolved. Germline V lookup: CDR1 SGDLS, CDR2 YYNGEE. The CDR3 has 15 amino acids. The ends were cut back, 0 bases at V and 0 bases at J, with 10 bases in the middle. CDR3 in DNA: TGTGCCAGCAGCGTAGCCCCGGGTTCCTCCTACGAGCAGTACTTC. Its translation is CASSVAPGSSYEQYF.

The genes are TRBV7-9 and TRBJ1-2; possibly TRBD1 for D (6 bases). Germline values: CDR1 SEHNR, CDR2 FQNEAQ (reference sequence). The CDR3 spans 17 residues. Trimming pared 1 base from V and 4 bases from J, leaving 19 bases between. DNA of the CDR3: TGTGCCAGCAGCTTAGTAGGGGGAGGTTCAGGAGCCTATGGCTACACCTTC. Its translation: CASSLVGGGSGAYGYTF. Combining the CDR3 with reference TRBV7-9 and TRBJ1-2 gives the whole variable domain DTGVSQNPRHKITKRGQNVTFRCDPISEHNRLYWYRQTLGQGPEFLTYFQNEAQLEKSRLLSDRFSAERPKGSFSTLEIQRTEQGDSAMYLCASSLVGGGSGAYGYTFGSGTRLTVV.

The chain employs TRBV9 and TRBJ2-2; D not resolved. Trimming removed 0 bases from V and 3 bases from J, with 0 bases in between. This CDR3 has 12 residues. Germline CDR1 SGDLS, CDR2 YYNGEE. The CDR3 is CASSVDTGELFF. The CDR3 nucleotides are TGTGCCAGCAGCGTAGACACCGGGGAGCTGTTTTTT.

V usage is TRBV10-3 and J usage is TRBJ2-5; D is undetermined. Germline values: CDR1 ENHRY, CDR2 SYGVKD. The CDR3 runs to 15 residues. V lost 2 bases to trimming and J lost 0 bases, with 10 bases between them. The CDR3 region has the DNA TGTGCCATCAGTGAGGCACAGCTATACCAAGAGACCCAGTACTTC. This sequence encodes CAISEAQLYQETQYF.

The chain links TRBV5-1 to TRBJ1-1; D gene uncertain. CDR1 and CDR2 from the germline V gene are SGHRS and YFSETQ. V was cut by 0 bases and J by 4 bases, with 7 bases left in between. The CDR3 runs to 13 residues. CDR3 loop: CASSLDIGTEAFF. Written as DNA, the CDR3 is TGCGCCAGCAGCTTGGATATAGGCACTGAAGCTTTCTTT. Filled out from reference TRBV5-1 and TRBJ1-1, the complete variable domain reads KAGVTQTPRYLIKTRGQQVTLSCSPISGHRSVSWYQQTPGQGLQFLFEYFSETQRNKGNFPGRFSGRQFSNSRSEMNVSTLELGDSALYLCASSLDIGTEAFFGQGTRLTVV.

The rearrangement links TRBV7-9 to TRBJ2-2; D is undetermined. V lost 5 bases and J lost 5, with 12 bases in between. From germline, CDR1 is SEHNR and CDR2 FQNEAQ (reference sequence). The length of the CDR3 is 14 residues. DNA for the CDR3: TGTGCCAGCAGCATCGTAGCCGGGACCGGGGAGCTGTTTTTT. This codes for CASSIVAGTGELFF.

The chain has TRBV28 and TRBJ2-3; perhaps TRBD2 as D (5 bases). The CDR3 runs 11 residues. V lost 10 bases and J lost 2, with 7 bases in between. Germline V lookup: CDR1 MDHEN, CDR2 SYDVKM. This CDR3 reads CATGNTDTQYF. CDR3 bases: TGTGCCACGGGGAACACAGATACGCAGTATTTT.

This clone was seen once. The chain employs TRBV5-1 and TRBJ2-3; D call uncertain. CDR3 length: 17 amino acids. In germline, CDR1 is SGHRS, CDR2 YFSETQ. The V and J ends lost 0 bases and 0 bases respectively, with 14 bases between them. CDR3 in DNA: TGCGCCAGCAGCTTGGGTGTTTTCCGTTCTAGCACAGATACGCAGTATTTT. Its translation: CASSLGVFRSSTDTQYF.

This clone is a singleton in its sample. The chain is built from TRBV7-2 and TRBJ1-1, with D perhaps TRBD1 (6 bases). V was cut by 4 bases and J by 8 bases, with 14 bases left in between. Germline V CDR1 and CDR2: SGHTA, FQGNSA. The CDR3 has 13 amino acids. CDR3 sequence reads: CASSSQGGSEAFF. The CDR3 DNA sequence: TGTGCCAGCAGCTCCCAAGGGGGATCCGAAGCTTTCTTT.